One and the same sample provided the 10 T cell receptor beta chains below, sequenced in a study of blood T cell repertoires in COVID-19. Data came from immunoSEQ multiplex PCR; TCRdb stores just in-frame clones and leaves some out. The sample yields 25,000 or so clones, approximately 88% seen once. Sequencing input: peripheral blood. These receptors came from a man between 65 and 80 years old in a cohort sampled during active COVID-19.

The chain is built from TRBV7-3 and TRBJ2-7; D is unclear. The germline V and J ends were trimmed by 5 bases and 6 bases, with 11 bases remaining between them. The CDR3 is 12 residues long. Germline loops: CDR1 SGHTA, CDR2 FQGTGA. This chain's CDR3 is CASSLANGEQYF. DNA of the CDR3: TGTGCCAGCAGCCTCGCGAATGGCGAGCAGTACTTC.

This clone was picked up a small number of times. V usage is TRBV9 and J usage is TRBJ1-6; D may be TRBD1 (6 bases). Trimming shortened V by 7 bases and J by 6 bases, and 14 bases separated the two germline ends. Germline CDR1 is SGDLS and CDR2 is YYNGEE. The CDR3 has 14 amino acids. CDR3 DNA sequence: TGTGCCAGCCAGGCAGGGGCCGTTAATTCACCCCTCCACTTT. Protein sequence: CASQAGAVNSPLHF.

This chain links TRBV7-9 with TRBJ2-1; maybe TRBD2 (5 bases). The germline V gene has CDR1 SEHNR and CDR2 FQNEAQ (reference sequence). The CDR3 extends over 13 amino acids. Trimming took off 5 bases at V and 7 bases at J, with 12 bases between the two ends. The CDR3 DNA is TGTGCCAGCAGCCACGGGGTATTAAATGAGCAGTTCTTC. It codes for CASSHGVLNEQFF.

This chain connects TRBV7-9 to TRBJ1-5; no reliable D call. The germline CDR1 and CDR2 sequences are SEHNR and FQNEAQ (reference sequence). This CDR3 has 14 amino acids. The V and J ends lost 5 bases and 0 bases respectively, with 8 bases between them. CDR3 coding DNA: TGTGCCAGCAGCAGGCGGGGTAGCAATCAGCCCCAGCATTTT. Its translation: CASSRRGSNQPQHF.

The genes are TRBV28 and TRBJ1-6; 11 nucleotides align to TRBD1. Germline CDR1 is MDHEN and CDR2 is SYDVKM. The CDR3 length is 16 residues. After removal of 7 bases from V and 9 bases from J, the junction contained 11 bases not matched to a gene. The CDR3 region is CASNHGGQGAGSPLHF. The CDR3 DNA sequence: TGTGCCAGCAACCATGGAGGACAGGGGGCAGGTTCACCCCTCCACTTT.

The chain uses TRBV3-1 (or the pseudogene TRBV3-2) and TRBJ2-3; 7 nucleotides match TRBD2. V shed 2 bases and J 1 base; nucleotides not matched to a gene: 12. Germline CDR1 reads LGHDT; CDR2 reads YNNKEL (reference sequence). The CDR3 runs to 18 residues. CDR3 sequence (DNA): TGTGCCAGCAGCCAAATGTGGGGCGGGAGAGTACGCACAGATACGCAGTATTTT. Its protein product is CASSQMWGGRVRTDTQYF.

V is TRBV7-9 and J is TRBJ1-3; maybe TRBD1 (6 bases). This CDR3 has 15 amino acids. The V end was cut by 1 base, the J end by 4 bases, with 11 bases between. The germline gives CDR1 SEHNR, CDR2 FQNEAQ (reference sequence). In DNA form, the CDR3 reads TGTGCCAGCAGCTTAGAACAGGGAAGAGGAAACACCATATATTTT. Translating gives CASSLEQGRGNTIYF.

CDR3: CASSYSVKREQFF. In DNA form, the CDR3 reads TGTGCCAGCAGTTACTCGGTAAAGCGGGAGCAGTTCTTC. The chain has TRBV6-5 and TRBJ2-1; D possibly corresponds to TRBD2 (5 bases). CDR1 is MNHEY and CDR2 is SVGAGI in the germline V gene. V lost 0 bases and J 10 bases, leaving 10 bases between the germline ends. The CDR3 loop spans 13 amino acids.

V gene TRBV5-1 combines with J gene TRBJ1-2; 8 bases map to TRBD1. Germline-derived CDR1 and CDR2 are SGHRS and YFSETQ. V shed 4 bases, J shed 6 bases, and the junction held 14 bases outside the gene matches. The CDR3 extends over 16 amino acids. The DNA of the CDR3 is TGCGCCAGCAGCCCGGGAGGAGGCAGGGGGCAGGATGGCTACACCTTC. Translated: CASSPGGGRGQDGYTF.

The chain employs TRBV3-1 (or the pseudogene TRBV3-2) and TRBJ2-2; D is perhaps TRBD2 (5 bases). With 4 bases removed from V and 4 bases from J, the gap between germline ends came to 16 bases. The CDR3 is 16 amino acids. Germline values: CDR1 LGHDT, CDR2 YNNKEL (reference sequence). CDR3 protein: CASSPEPSGVTGELFF. The CDR3 nucleotides read TGTGCCAGCAGCCCGGAACCTTCCGGGGTCACCGGGGAGCTGTTTTTT.